Below are 27 T cell receptor beta chains sequenced from a single sample in a study of T cell responses to AZD1222 COVID-19 vaccine. Produced via immunoSEQ multiplex PCR; TCRdb's table is partial and in-frame only. The sample lists approximately 99,000 clones, roughly 90% seen once, with about 3% in the top ten. The specimen comprised peripheral blood, sampled on day 0 of MenACWY control vaccination. Receptors were obtained from an adult in good health.

The chain links TRBV6-2 or TRBV6-3 to TRBJ2-3; TRBD1 agrees at 9 bases. The CDR3 is 14 amino acids. Germline CDR1 MNHEY, CDR2 SVGEGT. Germline trimming cut 4 bases from V and 3 bases from J; bases unmatched to any gene: 2. The CDR3 loop is CASSSGQGTDTQYF. In DNA form, the CDR3 reads TGTGCCAGCAGTTCGGGACAGGGTACAGATACGCAGTATTTT.

The gene calls are TRBV19 and TRBJ1-4, with D perhaps matching TRBD1 (5 bases). V lost 3 bases and J 6 bases, leaving 14 bases between the germline ends. The CDR3 consists of 15 residues. Germline CDR1 and CDR2: LNHDA and SQIVND (reference sequence). CDR3 coding DNA: TGTGCCAGTAGTATCGGGACCGCGGGATATGAAAAACTGTTTTTT. Its translation is CASSIGTAGYEKLFF.

The table lists this clone with a few counts. The chain combines TRBV11-3 with TRBJ1-1; 10 bases are a match to TRBD1. This CDR3 has 15 amino acids. Germline CDR1 SGHNT, CDR2 YENEEA. J gave up 3 bases and V 4 bases, and 5 bases lay outside the gene matches. Here the CDR3 DNA reads TGTGCCAGCAGCTCGGGACAGGGGTCGGACACTGAAGCTTTCTTT. This codes for CASSSGQGSDTEAFF.

V usage is TRBV6-5 and J usage is TRBJ2-7; 7 nucleotides agree with TRBD1. The CDR3 has 13 residues. Germline loops: CDR1 MNHEY, CDR2 SVGAGI. With V trimmed by 6 bases and J by 3 bases, 5 bases remained unmatched. The CDR3 DNA sequence: TGTGCCAGCAGGCACGGGACAGACTACGAGCAGTACTTC. It encodes CASRHGTDYEQYF.

This clone has just a few counts. The chain carries TRBV13 and TRBJ2-2, with D unresolved. The CDR3 is made up of 16 amino acids. CDR1 is PRHDT and CDR2 is FYEKMQ in the germline V gene (reference sequence). Trimming took off 3 bases at V and 0 bases at J, with 11 bases between the two ends. The CDR3 DNA follows: TGTGCCAGCAGCTTGGATCCCGGCTCGAACACCGGGGAGCTGTTTTTT. Amino acids: CASSLDPGSNTGELFF.

The chain uses TRBV7-8 and TRBJ1-1; D is unclear. V was pared by 5 bases and J by 0 bases, with 7 bases between. Germline values: CDR1 SGHVS, CDR2 FQNEAQ. CDR3 length: 13 amino acids. The DNA for the CDR3 is TGTGCCAGCAGCGCACAGTTGAACACTGAAGCTTTCTTT. Its protein is CASSAQLNTEAFF. Drawing the rest from reference TRBV7-8 and TRBJ1-1, the complete variable domain is GAGVSQSPRYKVAKRGQDVALRCDPISGHVSLFWYQQALGQGPEFLTYFQNEAQLDKSGLPSDRFFAERPEGSVSTLKIQRTQQEDSAVYLCASSAQLNTEAFFGQGTRLTVV.

The V call is TRBV7-2, the J call TRBJ2-6; maybe TRBD2 (6 bases). This CDR3 region has 14 residues. Deletions cut 4 bases from V and 2 bases from J, with 6 bases between. Germline V CDR1 and CDR2: SGHTA, FQGNSA. The CDR3 is CASSSGAGANVLTF. CDR3 DNA sequence: TGTGCCAGCAGCTCGGGGGCTGGGGCCAACGTCCTGACTTTC.

Details on this clone: Other DNA sequences in the sample encode the same CDR3. The chain uses TRBV20-1 and TRBJ1-4; TRBD1 is a possible D gene (5 bases). This CDR3 region has 11 residues. V shed 3 bases and J shed 8 bases, with 7 bases lying between them. Germline V gene lookup returns CDR1 DFQATT and CDR2 SNEGSKA (reference sequence). The DNA of the CDR3 is TGCAGTGCTAGCCCAGGGGAAAAACTGTTTTTT. This sequence encodes CSASPGEKLFF.

The chain has TRBV2 and TRBJ1-4, with D uncertain. Trimming pared 1 base from V and 12 bases from J, leaving 15 bases between. The CDR3 has 14 residues. Looked up from germline, CDR1 is SNHLY and CDR2 is FYNNEI. CDR3 sequence (DNA): TGTGCCAGCAGTGAAGGGCAGTCGTTTTCGGAACTGTTTTTT. Translating it yields CASSEGQSFSELFF.

The J gene is TRBJ1-2, the V gene TRBV28; TRBD1 is a possible D gene (6 bases). Germline CDR1 reads MDHEN; CDR2 reads SYDVKM. Trimming shortened V by 3 bases and J by 2 bases, and 13 bases separated the two germline ends. The CDR3 is made up of 15 amino acids. The CDR3 is CASSLYATGNYGYTF. In DNA form, the CDR3 reads TGTGCCAGCAGTTTGTATGCGACAGGCAACTATGGCTACACCTTC.

The chain employs TRBV24-1 and TRBJ2-3; D possibly corresponds to TRBD2 (6 bases). V lost 2 bases, J lost 2 bases, and 10 bases lay in between. Germline CDR1 KGHDR, CDR2 SFDVKD. The CDR3 runs 15 residues. For the CDR3, the DNA is TGTGCCACCAGTGATTGGGGGGACGACACAGATACGCAGTATTTT. Its translation: CATSDWGDDTDTQYF.

The gene calls are TRBV19 and TRBJ2-1; D gene unclear. Germline CDR1 and CDR2: LNHDA and SQIVND (reference sequence). The germline V and J ends were trimmed by 9 bases and 1 base, with 13 bases remaining between them. The CDR3 extends over 14 amino acids. The CDR3 region has the DNA TGTGCCAGCTCGCGCCCGGCATCCTACAATGAGCAGTTCTTC. It yields the protein CASSRPASYNEQFF.

The CDR3 loop is CASRSSGGRYEQYF. CDR3 in DNA: TGTGCCAGCAGATCCTCCGGGGGCCGATACGAGCAGTACTTC. The chain carries TRBV27 and TRBJ2-7, with D possibly being TRBD1 or TRBD2 (6 bases each). CDR1 and CDR2 from the germline V gene are MNHEY and SMNVEV (reference sequence). This CDR3 is 14 amino acids long. V was clipped by 6 bases and J by 4 bases, with 16 bases between them.

V and J are TRBV11-1 and TRBJ2-7; 8 bases are a match to TRBD2. V dropped 1 base and J dropped 0; count of bases not matched to a gene: 5. This CDR3 comprises 16 residues. Germline CDR1 reads SGHAT; CDR2 reads FQDESV (reference sequence). The CDR3 spells CASSLVSAGGSYEQYF. In DNA, the CDR3 is TGTGCCAGCAGCTTAGTTTCGGCGGGGGGCTCCTACGAGCAGTACTTC.

J is TRBJ2-3 and V is TRBV4-1, with TRBD2 identical over 12 bases. The CDR3 loop spans 17 amino acids. Germline V lookup: CDR1 MGHRA, CDR2 YSYEKL. J gave up 4 bases and V 0 bases, and 5 bases lay outside the gene matches. CDR3 nucleotides: TGCGCCAGCAGCCAAGATCGCACTAGCGGGGGGTCAGATACGCAGTATTTT. Protein: CASSQDRTSGGSDTQYF.

The chain combines TRBV19 with TRBJ2-1, with D tentatively TRBD1 or TRBD2 (5 bases each). V lost 6 bases to trimming and J lost 8 bases, with 20 bases between them. Germline CDR1 reads LNHDA; CDR2 reads SQIVND (reference sequence). This CDR3 is 15 amino acids long. CDR3 DNA sequence: TGTGCCAGTAGCCAATGGGACGTAGGTAGCGATGAGCAGTTCTTC. It encodes CASSQWDVGSDEQFF. Looking up the rest from reference TRBV19 and TRBJ2-1 gives the full variable domain: DGGITQSPKYLFRKEGQNVTLSCEQNLNHDAMYWYRQDPGQGLRLIYYSQIVNDFQKGDIAEGYSVSREKKESFPLTVTSAQKNPTAFYLCASSQWDVGSDEQFFGPGTRLTVL.

This chain joins TRBV30 and TRBJ2-2; D remains ambiguous. V was shortened by 0 bases and J by 3 bases, with 8 bases between the two germline ends. Germline V gene lookup returns CDR1 GTSNPN and CDR2 SVGIG (reference sequence). CDR3 length: 14 amino acids. The CDR3 reads CAWSVQGYTGELFF. CDR3 in DNA: TGTGCCTGGAGTGTACAAGGTTACACCGGGGAGCTGTTTTTT.

V is TRBV5-5 and J is TRBJ2-7; D gene ambiguous. Germline V CDR1 and CDR2: SGHKS, YYEKEE (reference sequence). The CDR3 is 14 residues long. V lost 0 bases and J lost 6, with 13 bases in between. The CDR3 spells CASSLGSLPGEQYF. The CDR3 region has the DNA TGTGCCAGCAGCTTGGGCAGTCTCCCTGGCGAGCAGTACTTC. The variable domain in full, completed from reference TRBV5-5 and TRBJ2-7, reads DAGVTQSPTHLIKTRGQQVTLRCSPISGHKSVSWYQQVLGQGPQFIFQYYEKEERGRGNFPDRFSARQFPNYSSELNVNALLLGDSALYLCASSLGSLPGEQYFGPGTRLTVT.

This clone was detected once. The chain has TRBV5-1 and TRBJ2-7, with 8 positions matching TRBD1. There are 14 residues in the CDR3. Unmatched junction bases numbered 2, after V lost 2 bases and J lost 1 base. The germline CDR1 and CDR2 sequences are SGHRS and YFSETQ. CDR3 DNA: TGCGCCAGCAGCTTCCACAGGGGGTCCTACGAGCAGTACTTC. The encoded protein is CASSFHRGSYEQYF.

The chain has TRBV7-9 and TRBJ2-1, with TRBD2 matching over 8 bases. Trimming removed 4 bases from V and 4 bases from J; junction bases left unmatched: 6. Germline V lookup: CDR1 SEHNR, CDR2 FQNEAQ (reference sequence). The CDR3 consists of 15 residues. CDR3 DNA sequence: TGTGCCAGCAGCTCCCTTAGCGGGGCGTACAATGAGCAGTTCTTC. Its protein product is CASSSLSGAYNEQFF.

V and J are TRBV2 and TRBJ1-2; 12 bases line up with TRBD1. There are 13 residues in the CDR3. Germline loops: CDR1 SNHLY, CDR2 FYNNEI. The V segment lost 11 bases and the J segment 7 bases; nucleotides outside the gene matches: 8. The chain's CDR3 is CAGTGTGGGGYTF. DNA for the CDR3: TGTGCCGGAACCGGGACAGGGGGCGGTGGCTACACCTTC.

V is TRBV6-5 and J is TRBJ1-1; D is unclear. V lost 2 bases and J lost 0, with 10 bases in between. From germline, CDR1 is MNHEY and CDR2 SVGAGI. This CDR3 has 15 residues. The CDR3 region has the DNA TGTGCCAGCAGTTACAACGGGGATATGAACACTGAAGCTTTCTTT. As protein: CASSYNGDMNTEAFF.

The CDR3 reads CASSQDRPQDRTRYEQYF. The DNA of the CDR3 is TGTGCCAGCAGCCAAGATCGACCCCAGGACAGGACTCGCTACGAGCAGTACTTC. The chain employs TRBV14 and TRBJ2-7; 7 nucleotides agree with TRBD1. The CDR3 is made up of 18 amino acids. J gave up 3 bases and V 0 bases, and 14 bases lay outside the gene matches. Germline V gene sequence: CDR1 SGHDN, CDR2 FVKESK.

V usage is TRBV19 and J usage is TRBJ1-3; tentatively, D is TRBD1 (6 bases). The germline gives CDR1 LNHDA, CDR2 SQIVND (reference sequence). The V end lost 5 bases, the J end lost 1 base, and 12 bases lay between the germline ends. CDR3 length: 15 amino acids. CDR3 nucleotide sequence: TGTGCCAGTAGTCCCGGCACAGGGTCTGGAAACACCATATATTTT. Translated, it gives CASSPGTGSGNTIYF.

A few counts support this clone. The rearrangement joins TRBV5-4 to TRBJ1-5, with 7 bases identical to TRBD1. Unmatched junction bases numbered 12, after V lost 3 bases and J lost 9 bases. Germline V CDR1 and CDR2: SGHNT, YYREEE (reference sequence). There are 15 residues in the CDR3. The CDR3 region is CASSSSGQGGGPQHF. The CDR3 DNA reads TGTGCCAGCAGCTCGAGCGGCCAGGGGGGTGGGCCCCAGCATTTT.

This CDR3 reads CASSLVGETQYF. The CDR3 DNA follows: TGTGCCAGCAGCTTAGTAGGGGAGACCCAGTACTTC. V and J are TRBV7-9 and TRBJ2-5; no definite D call. V dropped 1 base and J dropped 5 bases, with 5 bases sitting between them. The germline V gene encodes CDR1 SEHNR and CDR2 FQNEAQ (reference sequence). CDR3 length: 12 residues.

The chain uses TRBV6-6 and TRBJ1-1; 9 bases are shared with TRBD1. Germline CDR1 reads MNHNY; CDR2 reads SVGAGI (reference sequence). Germline trimming cut 6 bases from V and 8 bases from J; bases unmatched to any gene: 4. The CDR3 sequence is 12 residues long. As DNA, the CDR3 is TGTGCCAGCAGCGACAGGGGGAGGGAAGCTTTCTTT. Amino acids: CASSDRGREAFF.